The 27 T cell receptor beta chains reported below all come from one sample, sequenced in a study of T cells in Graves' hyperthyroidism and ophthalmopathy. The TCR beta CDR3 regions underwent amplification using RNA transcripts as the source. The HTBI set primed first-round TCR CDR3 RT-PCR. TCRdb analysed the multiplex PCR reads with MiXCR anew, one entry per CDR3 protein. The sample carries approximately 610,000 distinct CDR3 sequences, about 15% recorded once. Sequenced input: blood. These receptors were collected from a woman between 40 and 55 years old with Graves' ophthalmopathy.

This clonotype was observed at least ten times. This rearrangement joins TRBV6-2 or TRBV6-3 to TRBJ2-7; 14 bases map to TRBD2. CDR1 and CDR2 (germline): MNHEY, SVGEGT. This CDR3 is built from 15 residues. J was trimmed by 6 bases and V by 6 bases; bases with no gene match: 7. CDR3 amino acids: CASRGLAGVVSEQYF. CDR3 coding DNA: TGTGCCAGCAGGGGACTAGCGGGAGTTGTAAGCGAGCAGTACTTC.

The CDR3: CASSLSTGTRKYEQYF. As DNA, the CDR3 is TGTGCCAGCAGCTTAAGTACCGGGACTAGGAAGTACGAGCAGTACTTC. This chain uses TRBV11-1 with TRBJ2-7, with 8 positions matching TRBD2. Germline V gene sequence: CDR1 SGHAT, CDR2 FQDESV (reference sequence). The V and J ends lost 2 bases and 4 bases, in that order; junction bases with no gene match: 10. The CDR3 spans 16 residues.

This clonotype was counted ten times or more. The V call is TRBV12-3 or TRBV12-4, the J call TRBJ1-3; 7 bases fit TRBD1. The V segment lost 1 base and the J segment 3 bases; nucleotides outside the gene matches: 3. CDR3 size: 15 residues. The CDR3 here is CASSLGGGYGNTIYF. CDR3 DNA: TGTGCCAGCAGTTTAGGAGGGGGCTATGGAAACACCATATATTTT.

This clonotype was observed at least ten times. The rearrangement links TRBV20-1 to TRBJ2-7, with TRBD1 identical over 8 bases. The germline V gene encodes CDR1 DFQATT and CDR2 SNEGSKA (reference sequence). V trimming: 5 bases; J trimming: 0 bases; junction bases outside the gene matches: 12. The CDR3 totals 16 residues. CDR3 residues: CSALGTGPFYSYEQYF. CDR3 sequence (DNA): TGCAGTGCTCTGGGGACAGGCCCTTTTTACTCCTACGAGCAGTACTTC.

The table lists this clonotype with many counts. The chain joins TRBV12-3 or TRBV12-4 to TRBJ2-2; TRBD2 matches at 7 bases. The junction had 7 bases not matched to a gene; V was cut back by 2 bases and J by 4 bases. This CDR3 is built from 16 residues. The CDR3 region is CASSLYAGVVTGELFF. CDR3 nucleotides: TGTGCCAGCAGTTTATACGCGGGAGTAGTCACCGGGGAGCTGTTTTTT.

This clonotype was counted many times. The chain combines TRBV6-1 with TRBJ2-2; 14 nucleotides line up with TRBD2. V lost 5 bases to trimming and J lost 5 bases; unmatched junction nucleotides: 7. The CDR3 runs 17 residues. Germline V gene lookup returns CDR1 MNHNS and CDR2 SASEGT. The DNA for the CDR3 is TGTGCCAGCAGTAAGGGACTAGCGGGAGTGAGGACCGGGGAGCTGTTTTTT. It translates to CASSKGLAGVRTGELFF.

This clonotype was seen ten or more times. CDR3 region: CATSRVRGIPLYEQYF. DNA for the CDR3: TGTGCCACCAGCAGAGTAAGGGGGATACCCTTGTACGAGCAGTACTTC. The rearrangement links TRBV15 to TRBJ2-7; possibly TRBD1 for D (6 bases). V lost 1 base and J 4 bases, leaving 17 bases between the germline ends. Germline CDR1 is LNHNV and CDR2 is YYDKDF (reference sequence). The CDR3 runs to 16 residues.

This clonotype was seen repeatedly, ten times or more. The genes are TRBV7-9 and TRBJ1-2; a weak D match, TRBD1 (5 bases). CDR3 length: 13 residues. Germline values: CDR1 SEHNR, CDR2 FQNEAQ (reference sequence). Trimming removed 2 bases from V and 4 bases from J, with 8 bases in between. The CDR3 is CASSLQGIYGYTF. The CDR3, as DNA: TGTGCCAGCAGCTTACAGGGTATCTATGGCTACACCTTC.

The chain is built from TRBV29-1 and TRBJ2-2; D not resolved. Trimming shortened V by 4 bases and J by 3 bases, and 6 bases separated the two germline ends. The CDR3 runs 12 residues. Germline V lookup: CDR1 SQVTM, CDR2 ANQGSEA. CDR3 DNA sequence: TGCAGCGTTGTCATATACACCGGGGAGCTGTTTTTT. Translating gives CSVVIYTGELFF.

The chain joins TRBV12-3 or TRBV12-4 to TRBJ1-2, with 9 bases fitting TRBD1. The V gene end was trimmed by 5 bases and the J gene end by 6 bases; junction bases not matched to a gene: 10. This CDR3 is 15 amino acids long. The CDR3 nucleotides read TGTGCCAGCAGTGCCCCCACAGGGGGCTCTCATGGCTACACCTTC. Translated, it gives CASSAPTGGSHGYTF.

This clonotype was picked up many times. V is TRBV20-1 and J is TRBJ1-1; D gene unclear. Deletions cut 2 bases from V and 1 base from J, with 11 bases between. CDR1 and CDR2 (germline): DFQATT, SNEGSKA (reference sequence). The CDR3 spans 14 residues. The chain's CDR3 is CSARLEWSNTEAFF. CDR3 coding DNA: TGCAGTGCTAGACTCGAATGGTCGAACACTGAAGCTTTCTTT.

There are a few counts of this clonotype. Here the CDR3 reads CASSSPTGPEAFF. Written as DNA, the CDR3 is TGTGCCAGCAGTTCCCCGACAGGGCCTGAAGCTTTCTTT. This chain joins TRBV12-3 or TRBV12-4 and TRBJ1-1; 7 nucleotides align to TRBD1. This CDR3 has 13 residues. The ends lost 4 bases at V and 6 bases at J; junction bases unmatched: 5.

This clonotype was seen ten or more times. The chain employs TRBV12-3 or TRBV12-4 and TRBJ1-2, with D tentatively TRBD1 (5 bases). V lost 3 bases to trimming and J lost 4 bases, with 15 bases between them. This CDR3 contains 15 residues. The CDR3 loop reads CASSLGGGDVYGYTF. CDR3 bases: TGTGCCAGCAGTTTGGGCGGGGGGGATGTCTATGGCTACACCTTC.

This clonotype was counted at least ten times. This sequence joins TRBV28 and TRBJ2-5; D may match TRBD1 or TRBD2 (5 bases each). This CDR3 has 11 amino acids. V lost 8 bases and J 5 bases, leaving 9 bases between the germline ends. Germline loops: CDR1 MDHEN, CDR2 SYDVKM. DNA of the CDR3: TGTGCCAGCCAAGGGGAGGAGACCCAGTACTTC. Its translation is CASQGEETQYF.

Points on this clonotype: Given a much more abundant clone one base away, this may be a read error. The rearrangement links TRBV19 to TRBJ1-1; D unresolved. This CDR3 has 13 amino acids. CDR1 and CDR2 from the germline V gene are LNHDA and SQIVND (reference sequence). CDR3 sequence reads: CASSIGAGTEALF. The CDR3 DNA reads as TGTGCCAGTAGTATAGGCGCAGGCACTGAAGCTCTCTTT.

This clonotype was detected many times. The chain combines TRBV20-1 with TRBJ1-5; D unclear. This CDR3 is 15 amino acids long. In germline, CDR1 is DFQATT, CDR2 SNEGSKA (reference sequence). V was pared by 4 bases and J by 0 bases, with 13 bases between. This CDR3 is CSATSERDSNQPQHF. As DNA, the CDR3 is TGCAGTGCTACCAGCGAGAGGGATAGCAATCAGCCCCAGCATTTT.

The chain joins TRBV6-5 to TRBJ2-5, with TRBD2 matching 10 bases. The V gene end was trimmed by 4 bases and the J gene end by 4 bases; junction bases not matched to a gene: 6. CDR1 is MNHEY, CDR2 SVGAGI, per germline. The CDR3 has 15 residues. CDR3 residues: CASSSPGLAIETQYF. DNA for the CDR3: TGTGCCAGCAGTTCCCCGGGACTAGCGATAGAGACCCAGTACTTC.

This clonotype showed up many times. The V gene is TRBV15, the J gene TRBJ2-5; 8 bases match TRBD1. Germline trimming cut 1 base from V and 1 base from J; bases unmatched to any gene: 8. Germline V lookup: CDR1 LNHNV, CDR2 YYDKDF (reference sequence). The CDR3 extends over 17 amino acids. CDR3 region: CATSRAGEGQGQETQYF. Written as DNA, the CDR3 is TGTGCCACCAGCAGAGCGGGGGAAGGACAGGGCCAAGAGACCCAGTACTTC.

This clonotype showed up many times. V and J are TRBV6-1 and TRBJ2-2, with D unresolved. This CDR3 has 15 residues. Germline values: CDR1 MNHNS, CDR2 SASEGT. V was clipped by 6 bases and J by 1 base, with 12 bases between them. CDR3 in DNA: TGTGCCAGCAGCACGGAGACTTTGAACACCGGGGAGCTGTTTTTT. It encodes CASSTETLNTGELFF.

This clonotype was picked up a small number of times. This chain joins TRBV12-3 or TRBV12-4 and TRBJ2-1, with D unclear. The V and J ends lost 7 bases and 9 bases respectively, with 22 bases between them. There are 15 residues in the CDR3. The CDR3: CASTTGQPDISEQFF. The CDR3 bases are TGTGCCAGCACCACTGGCCAGCCCGATATCAGTGAGCAGTTCTTC.

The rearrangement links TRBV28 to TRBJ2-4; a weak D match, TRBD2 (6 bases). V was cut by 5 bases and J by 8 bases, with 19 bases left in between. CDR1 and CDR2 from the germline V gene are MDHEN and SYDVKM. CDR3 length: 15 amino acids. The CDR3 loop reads CASSPRGRGWDIQYF. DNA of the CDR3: TGTGCCAGCAGTCCCCGCGGACGGGGGTGGGACATTCAGTACTTC.

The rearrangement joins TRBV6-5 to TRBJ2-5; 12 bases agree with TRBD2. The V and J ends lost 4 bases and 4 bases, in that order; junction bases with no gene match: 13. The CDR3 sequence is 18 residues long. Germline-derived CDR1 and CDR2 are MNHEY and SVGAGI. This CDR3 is CASSFTTSPGLAGETQYF. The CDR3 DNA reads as TGTGCCAGCAGTTTTACAACTTCCCCGGGACTAGCGGGAGAGACCCAGTACTTC.

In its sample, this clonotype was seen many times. This CDR3 reads CASSFLAGGAGIENYGYTF. CDR3 in DNA: TGTGCCAGCAGTTTTCTGGCAGGGGGCGCGGGTATCGAAAACTATGGCTACACCTTC. The chain recombines TRBV28 with TRBJ1-2; 8 bases match TRBD1. V gave up 3 bases and J gave up 2 bases; unmatched junction bases: 17. This CDR3 is built from 19 residues. Germline CDR1 is MDHEN and CDR2 is SYDVKM.

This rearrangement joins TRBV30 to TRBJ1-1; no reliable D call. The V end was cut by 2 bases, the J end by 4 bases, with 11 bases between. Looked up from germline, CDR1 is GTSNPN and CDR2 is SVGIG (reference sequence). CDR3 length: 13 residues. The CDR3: CAWSPHQSTEAFF. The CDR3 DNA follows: TGTGCCTGGAGTCCCCACCAATCCACTGAAGCTTTCTTT. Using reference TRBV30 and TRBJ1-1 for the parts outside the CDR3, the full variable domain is SQTIHQWPATLVQPVGSPLSLECTVEGTSNPNLYWYRQAAGRGLQLLFYSVGIGQISSEVPQNLSASRPQDRQFILSSKKLLLSDSGFYLCAWSPHQSTEAFFGQGTRLTVV.

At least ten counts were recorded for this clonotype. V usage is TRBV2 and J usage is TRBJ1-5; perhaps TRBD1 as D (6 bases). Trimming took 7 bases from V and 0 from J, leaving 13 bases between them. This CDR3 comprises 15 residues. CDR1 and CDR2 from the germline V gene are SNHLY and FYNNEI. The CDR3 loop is CASKRTDYSNQPQHF. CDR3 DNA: TGTGCCAGCAAGAGGACAGACTATAGCAATCAGCCCCAGCATTTT.

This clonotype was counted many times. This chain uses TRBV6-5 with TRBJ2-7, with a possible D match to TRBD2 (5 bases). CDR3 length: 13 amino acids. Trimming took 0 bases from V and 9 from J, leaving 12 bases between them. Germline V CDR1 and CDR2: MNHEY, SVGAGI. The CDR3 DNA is TGTGCCAGCAGTTACTCGGGTAGAGGGTGGCAGTACTTC. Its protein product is CASSYSGRGWQYF.

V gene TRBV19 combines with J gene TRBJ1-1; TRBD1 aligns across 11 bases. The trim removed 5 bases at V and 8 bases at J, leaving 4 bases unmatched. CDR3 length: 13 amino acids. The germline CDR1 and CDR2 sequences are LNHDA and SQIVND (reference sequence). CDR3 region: CASSLRTGGEAFF. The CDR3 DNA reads TGTGCCAGTAGTTTGAGGACAGGGGGCGAAGCTTTCTTT. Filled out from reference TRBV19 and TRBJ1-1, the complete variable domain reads DGGITQSPKYLFRKEGQNVTLSCEQNLNHDAMYWYRQDPGQGLRLIYYSQIVNDFQKGDIAEGYSVSREKKESFPLTVTSAQKNPTAFYLCASSLRTGGEAFFGQGTRLTVV.